Following are 13 T cell receptor beta chains from one sample sequenced in a study of shared clonotypes between healthy human individuals. Sequencing used immunoSEQ multiplex PCR; TCRdb keeps in-frame clones, though not all of them. The table shows some 530,000 clones, with about 84% occurring only once. The specimen was PBMCs. The receptors were gathered from a woman between 35 and 50 years old in good health. Some clones in this sample may be carry-over from other donors' samples.

The V call is TRBV11-2, the J call TRBJ2-7; 7 bases line up with TRBD1. In germline, CDR1 is SGHAT, CDR2 FQNNGV. V shed 5 bases and J 4 bases; nucleotides not matched to a gene: 2. The CDR3 has 12 amino acids. The CDR3 protein is CASSEQGYEQYF. The CDR3 region has the DNA TGTGCCAGCAGCGAACAGGGGTACGAGCAGTACTTC.

As regards this clone: Distinct nucleotide sequences in the sample also encode this CDR3. The rearrangement uses TRBV18 and TRBJ2-7, with 7 bases identical to TRBD1. V was clipped by 4 bases and J by 2 bases; unmatched bases: 2. This CDR3 region has 13 residues. Germline CDR1 is KGHSH and CDR2 is LQKENI. The CDR3 DNA follows: TGTGCCAGCTCACTAGACAGGGCCTACGAGCAGTACTTC. It specifies CASSLDRAYEQYF.

This clone was seen once. The rearrangement uses TRBV7-9 and TRBJ2-7; 9 bases fit TRBD2. Germline V CDR1 and CDR2: SEHNR, FQNEAQ (reference sequence). CDR3 length: 18 amino acids. V dropped 5 bases and J dropped 1; count of bases not matched to a gene: 15. The CDR3 nucleotides are TGTGCCAGCAGCAGCCCGACTAGCGGAACTTTCTTTTCCTACGAGCAGTACTTC. This sequence encodes CASSSPTSGTFFSYEQYF.

There are many counts of this clone. The sample has other DNA sequences that encode this CDR3 too. The V gene is TRBV30, the J gene TRBJ2-5; perhaps TRBD1 as D (6 bases). The J call could be wrong; TRBJ2-7 is a better fit for the DNA end. The CDR3 consists of 13 residues. The germline V gene has CDR1 GTSNPN and CDR2 SVGIG (reference sequence). The CDR3 loop is CAWSRDTPYEQYF. The CDR3 DNA follows: TGTGCCTGGAGCCGGGACACCCCCTACGAGCAGTACTTC.

This rearrangement joins TRBV21-1 to TRBJ1-2. TRBV21-1 is classified as a pseudogene. The CDR3 extends over 14 amino acids. The CDR3 coding sequence is TGTGCCGGAGGGGGTACCTATAAGTCCTATGGCTACACCTTC. It is translated as CAGGGTYKSYGYTF.

CDR3 residues: CASSDRAATEAFF. The CDR3 coding sequence is TGTGCCAGCAGTGACAGGGCGGCCACTGAAGCTTTCTTT. This chain uses TRBV2 with TRBJ1-1; tentative D call: TRBD1 (5 bases). Germline loops: CDR1 SNHLY, CDR2 FYNNEI. This CDR3 has 13 residues. Trimming cost V 3 bases and J 4 bases, with 9 bases left between them. The full variable domain, its missing parts supplied by reference TRBV2 and TRBJ1-1, is EPEVTQTPSHQVTQMGQEVILRCVPISNHLYFYWYRQILGQKVEFLVSFYNNEISEKSEIFDDQFSVERPDGSNFTLKIRSTKLEDSAMYFCASSDRAATEAFFGQGTRLTVV.

A note on this clone: A read error is possible here, since a much larger clone lies one base away. Other DNA sequences in the sample encode the same CDR3. The chain uses TRBV7-2 and TRBJ2-1, with a possible D match to TRBD2 (5 bases). CDR3 length equals 14 residues. Germline V gene sequence: CDR1 SGHTA, CDR2 FQGNSA. CDR3 residues: CASSLARDYNEQFF. As DNA, the CDR3 is TGTGCTAGCAGCTTAGCTCGGGACTACAATGAGCAGTTCTTC. The whole variable domain, filled in from reference TRBV7-2 and TRBJ2-1, reads GAGVSQSPSNKVTEKGKDVELRCDPISGHTALYWYRQSLGQGLEFLIYFQGNSAPDKSGLPSDRFSAERTGGSVSTLTIQRTQQEDSAVYLCASSLARDYNEQFFGPGTRLTVL.

The J gene is TRBJ1-1, the V gene TRBV7-2, with D unclear. This CDR3 comprises 13 residues. Germline CDR1 reads SGHTA; CDR2 reads FQGNSA. Trimming cost V 1 base and J 3 bases, with 6 bases left between them. In nucleotides, the CDR3 is TGTGCCAGCAGCTTAGAGGAGGACACTGAAGCTTTCTTT. Protein product: CASSLEEDTEAFF.

As concerns this clone: A far larger clone is just one base off, so this is likely a read error. V and J are TRBV27 and TRBJ2-3; 10 bases are a match to TRBD2. The CDR3 sequence is 15 residues long. CDR1 is MNHEY and CDR2 is SMNVEV in the germline V gene (reference sequence). CDR3 amino acids: CACSLAGDHTDTQYF. CDR3 nucleotide sequence: TGTGCCTGCAGTCTAGCGGGAGACCACACAGATACGCAGTATTTT.

The V gene is TRBV18, the J gene TRBJ2-7; D is unclear. The V end lost 2 bases, the J end lost 2 bases, and 7 bases lay between the germline ends. The CDR3 sequence is 13 residues long. The V gene's germline CDR1 is KGHSH and CDR2 LQKENI. The CDR3 region is CASSPGFTYEQYF. The CDR3 bases are TGTGCCAGCTCACCAGGATTCACCTACGAGCAGTACTTC. The whole variable domain, remainder taken from reference TRBV18 and TRBJ2-7, is NAGVMQNPRHLVRRRGQEARLRCSPMKGHSHVYWYRQLPEEGLKFMVYLQKENIIDESGMPKERFSAEFPKEGPSILRIQQVVRGDSAAYFCASSPGFTYEQYFGPGTRLTVT.

The rearrangement links TRBV5-1 to TRBJ2-3; TRBD2 matches at 7 bases. The germline gives CDR1 SGHRS, CDR2 YFSETQ. V dropped 4 bases and J dropped 0; count of bases not matched to a gene: 5. The CDR3 length is 15 residues. Here the CDR3 reads CASSNLAASTDTQYF. The CDR3 DNA is TGCGCCAGCAGCAATCTAGCGGCTAGCACAGATACGCAGTATTTT.

The CDR3 bases are TGCAGCGTTAGGCCGTACGGTGAGCAGTTCTTC. Its protein product is CSVRPYGEQFF. V usage is TRBV29-1 and J usage is TRBJ2-1, with unresolved D. Trimming removed 5 bases from V and 9 bases from J, with 11 bases in between. The CDR3 has 11 residues. Germline CDR1 reads SQVTM; CDR2 reads ANQGSEA.

CDR3 DNA sequence: TGTGCCAGCAGTTCCCCCCGGGAGCGGGAGGGCCGGGGAGATACGCAGTATTTT. This encodes CASSSPREREGRGDTQYF. The rearrangement links TRBV28 to TRBJ2-3, with 10 bases that match TRBD2. The CDR3 is 18 residues long. Germline V CDR1 and CDR2: MDHEN, SYDVKM. The V gene end was trimmed by 4 bases and the J gene end by 5 bases; junction bases not matched to a gene: 15.